Below are 25 T cell receptor beta chains sequenced from a single sample in a study of T-cell memory formation after mild COVID-19. Using its own MiXCR run on the 5' RACE reads, TCRdb lists one record per CDR3 protein. This table holds hundreds of thousands of distinct CDR3 sequences, roughly 15% found once. Sequenced: PBMCs or a T cell subset sorted from them (not recorded which). These receptors were obtained from a man aged 18 to 35 who had mild COVID-19 (a few samples of this study predate the infection). Cell type and time point are not known.

This clonotype has only a few counts. V gene TRBV7-9 combines with J gene TRBJ1-1, with D possibly matching TRBD1 (5 bases). V gave up 3 bases and J gave up 3 bases, with 11 bases separating them. This CDR3 spans 14 amino acids. The V gene's germline CDR1 is SEHNR and CDR2 FQNEAQ (reference sequence). The CDR3 DNA is TGTGCCAGCAGCTTGGGGCGATCACACACTGAAGCTTTCTTT. This translates into CASSLGRSHTEAFF.

There are many counts of this clonotype. The chain has TRBV12-3 or TRBV12-4 and TRBJ1-6; possible D gene TRBD1, 5 bases. This CDR3 is 16 amino acids long. The V end lost 8 bases, the J end lost 5 bases, and 19 bases lay between the germline ends. The CDR3 spells CASYHPSTANNSPLHF. The DNA of the CDR3 is TGTGCCAGCTACCATCCCTCGACAGCTAATAATTCACCCCTCCACTTT.

This clonotype was found a few times. The rearrangement uses TRBV7-9 and TRBJ2-7, with D unresolved. Germline CDR1 SEHNR, CDR2 FQNEAQ (reference sequence). Trimming stripped 4 bases from V and 12 bases from J, with 13 bases between. This CDR3 is 11 amino acids long. CDR3 sequence: CASSSWNTVYV. DNA of the CDR3: TGTGCCAGCAGCTCGTGGAACACGGTGTACGTC.

The chain recombines TRBV6-1 with TRBJ1-2; D ambiguous. Germline loops: CDR1 MNHNS, CDR2 SASEGT. V dropped 7 bases and J dropped 0 bases, with 18 bases sitting between them. The CDR3 totals 16 residues. In nucleotides, the CDR3 is TGTGCCAGCATGAGCAGAATTAATAGAGCTAACTATGGCTACACCTTC. Protein product: CASMSRINRANYGYTF.

The chain couples TRBV7-2 to TRBJ2-7; weak D call: TRBD1 (6 bases). The CDR3 contains 14 residues. V lost 1 base and J lost 2, with 9 bases in between. The germline V gene has CDR1 SGHTA and CDR2 FQGNSA. CDR3: CASSLGGHTYEQYF. In DNA form, the CDR3 reads TGTGCCAGCAGCTTAGGGGGGCACACCTACGAGCAGTACTTC.

The J gene is TRBJ2-3, the V gene TRBV4-1, with 7 bases that match TRBD1. Germline CDR1 reads MGHRA; CDR2 reads YSYEKL. The J segment lost 1 base and the V segment lost 2 bases, leaving 6 bases of the junction unmatched. CDR3 size: 16 residues. The CDR3 DNA reads as TGCGCCAGCAGCCAAAACCCAGGACAGGGCACAGATACGCAGTATTTT. It yields the protein CASSQNPGQGTDTQYF.

This clonotype occurred a few times. The rearrangement uses TRBV6-6 and TRBJ2-2; D ambiguous. Germline V gene lookup returns CDR1 MNHNY and CDR2 SVGAGI (reference sequence). The CDR3 runs 13 residues. Between the trimmed V and J ends, which lost 6 bases and 5 bases, there was a span of 10 bases. CDR3 DNA: TGTGCCAGCAGCCGGCTACGAACCGGGGAGCTGTTTTTT. As protein: CASSRLRTGELFF.

This clonotype was counted only a few times. The chain couples TRBV19 to TRBJ2-1; tentative D call: TRBD1 (6 bases). This CDR3 is built from 13 residues. Trimming shortened V by 8 bases and J by 6 bases, and 14 bases separated the two germline ends. The germline CDR1 and CDR2 sequences are LNHDA and SQIVND (reference sequence). The CDR3 region has the DNA TGTGCCAGTGCTCCGCGACAGGTCAATGAGCAGTTCTTC. Encoded protein: CASAPRQVNEQFF. The full variable domain, with the rest looked up from reference TRBV19 and TRBJ2-1, is DGGITQSPKYLFRKEGQNVTLSCEQNLNHDAMYWYRQDPGQGLRLIYYSQIVNDFQKGDIAEGYSVSREKKESFPLTVTSAQKNPTAFYLCASAPRQVNEQFFGPGTRLTVL.

This chain connects TRBV29-1 to TRBJ1-4, with unresolved D. The CDR3 has 12 amino acids. Trimming took 6 bases from V and 8 from J, leaving 13 bases between them. Germline assignment: CDR1 SQVTM and CDR2 ANQGSEA. In DNA form, the CDR3 reads TGCAGCGTGAGACCGCCCGGAGAAAAACTGTTTTTT. It codes for CSVRPPGEKLFF.

This clonotype has only a few counts. This chain's CDR3 is CASSFRGQSTDTQYF. CDR3 in DNA: TGTGCCAGCAGTTTCAGGGGACAAAGCACAGATACGCAGTATTTT. This chain links TRBV6-2 or TRBV6-3 with TRBJ2-3; D possibly corresponds to TRBD1 (6 bases). Trimming took 4 bases from V and 0 from J, leaving 11 bases between them. The CDR3 has 15 amino acids. Per germline, CDR1 MNHEY and CDR2 SVGEGT.

The chain employs TRBV6-6 and TRBJ1-2; D not resolved. CDR1 and CDR2 (germline): MNHNY, SVGAGI (reference sequence). Trimming removed 7 bases at V and 3 bases at J, with 15 bases between. The CDR3 runs 14 residues. Written as DNA, the CDR3 is TGTGCCAGCAAAGAGGGCCAGGACTACTATGGCTACACCTTC. Amino acid sequence: CASKEGQDYYGYTF.

The gene calls are TRBV3-1 and TRBJ2-4; 11 positions match TRBD2. Per the germline V gene, CDR1 is LGHDT and CDR2 is YNNKEL (reference sequence). V lost 2 bases, J lost 10 bases, and 4 bases stayed unmatched. This CDR3 has 14 residues. The CDR3 sequence: CASSQTTSGAIQYF. CDR3 nucleotides: TGTGCCAGCAGCCAAACGACTAGCGGGGCGATTCAGTACTTC. The full variable domain, completed using reference TRBV3-1 and TRBJ2-4, is DTAVSQTPKYLVTQMGNDKSIKCEQNLGHDTMYWYKQDSKKFLKIMFSYNNKELIINETVPNRFSPKSPDKAHLNLHINSLELGDSAVYFCASSQTTSGAIQYFGAGTRLSVL.

This clonotype showed up just a few times. The chain links TRBV7-3 to TRBJ2-1; D call uncertain. V was pared by 2 bases and J by 9 bases, with 8 bases between. Germline V gene sequence: CDR1 SGHTA, CDR2 FQGTGA. The CDR3 totals 12 residues. CDR3 bases: TGTGCCAGCAGCTTAGGGGAAGGTGAGCAGTTCTTC. As protein: CASSLGEGEQFF.

This clonotype was seen a handful of times. The CDR3, as DNA: TGCGCCAGCACCCTCGGGGGACTCAAAGAGACCCAGTACTTC. Translating gives CASTLGGLKETQYF. The chain carries TRBV5-1 and TRBJ2-5, with a tentative D call TRBD2 (6 bases). This CDR3 is built from 14 residues. V shed 6 bases and J shed 3 bases, with 15 bases lying between them. Germline V gene sequence: CDR1 SGHRS, CDR2 YFSETQ.

The chain is built from TRBV12-3 or TRBV12-4 and TRBJ2-3, with no clear D. Trimming removed 6 bases from V and 4 bases from J, with 17 bases in between. The CDR3 runs 15 residues. DNA for the CDR3: TGTGCCAGCAGGGGTGAACCTTACCGGGCAGATACGCAGTATTTT. Residues: CASRGEPYRADTQYF.

The table lists this clonotype with many counts. V usage is TRBV20-1 and J usage is TRBJ1-2; TRBD1 aligns across 10 bases. Germline V gene data show CDR1 as DFQATT and CDR2 as SNEGSKA (reference sequence). With V trimmed by 5 bases and J by 4 bases, 10 bases remained unmatched. The CDR3 spans 15 residues. Written as DNA, the CDR3 is TGCAGTGCTCCGTCAGGGACAGGGGACGGCTATGGCTACACCTTC. Its translation: CSAPSGTGDGYGYTF.

V usage is TRBV5-1 and J usage is TRBJ1-1, with TRBD1 matching over 8 bases. The CDR3 is made up of 17 amino acids. Germline V gene data show CDR1 as SGHRS and CDR2 as YFSETQ. V shed 5 bases and J 7 bases; nucleotides not matched to a gene: 19. Here the CDR3 DNA reads TGCGCCAGCAGGCGGGAGAACAGGGGGACCTCCTTCGGTGAAGCTTTCTTT. It specifies CASRRENRGTSFGEAFF.

This clonotype was seen only a few times. The genes are TRBV4-2 and TRBJ2-1, with D tentatively TRBD1 (5 bases). The CDR3 consists of 16 residues. The germline V gene encodes CDR1 LGHNA and CDR2 YNFKEQ. V lost 0 bases and J 2 bases, leaving 11 bases between the germline ends. CDR3 loop: CASSQDVRVAYNEQFF. DNA of the CDR3: TGTGCCAGCAGCCAAGACGTCAGGGTTGCCTACAATGAGCAGTTCTTC.

The V call is TRBV7-8, the J call TRBJ2-3; 7 nucleotides align to TRBD2. Trimming took 6 bases from V and 0 from J; bases not matched to a gene: 12. The germline V gene has CDR1 SGHVS and CDR2 FQNEAQ. The CDR3 has 17 residues. The CDR3 reads CASRFVGGGFSTDTQYF. CDR3 in DNA: TGTGCCAGCAGATTCGTGGGGGGGGGATTTAGCACAGATACGCAGTATTTT.

The chain links TRBV7-2 to TRBJ2-7; 15 nucleotides align to TRBD2. Trimming took 5 bases from V and 8 from J; bases not matched to a gene: 7. CDR3 length equals 15 residues. Germline-derived CDR1 and CDR2 are SGHTA and FQGNSA. This chain's CDR3 is CASSHRTSGGAQQYV. CDR3 nucleotides: TGTGCCAGCAGCCACCGGACTAGCGGGGGGGCCCAGCAGTACGTC.

This clonotype has more than one count but fewer than ten. The rearrangement uses TRBV4-3 and TRBJ1-1; a possible D gene is TRBD1 (5 bases). The germline V and J ends were trimmed by 1 base and 5 bases, with 17 bases remaining between them. Germline loops: CDR1 LGHNA, CDR2 YSLEER. This CDR3 spans 16 amino acids. DNA for the CDR3: TGCGCCAGCAGCCAAGTATTCGCCGGCAGGGAAACTGAAGCTTTCTTT. Translation: CASSQVFAGRETEAFF.

The chain recombines TRBV20-1 with TRBJ1-2; the D gene is possibly TRBD1 (5 bases). Germline values: CDR1 DFQATT, CDR2 SNEGSKA (reference sequence). Between the trimmed V and J ends, which lost 5 bases and 9 bases, there was a span of 16 bases. This CDR3 comprises 12 residues. CDR3: CSALGLFTRYTF. DNA for the CDR3: TGCAGTGCTCTGGGACTCTTTACGCGCTACACCTTC.

CDR3 nucleotide sequence: TGCAGTGCGAAGCAGGCGAACACCGGGGAGCTGTTTTTT. Protein: CSAKQANTGELFF. The chain has TRBV20-1 and TRBJ2-2; unclear D gene. Germline CDR1 and CDR2: DFQATT and SNEGSKA (reference sequence). Trimming took 6 bases from V and 0 from J, leaving 8 bases between them. This CDR3 has 13 amino acids.

This chain uses TRBV6-2 or TRBV6-3 with TRBJ1-2; D might be TRBD1 (6 bases). This CDR3 has 15 residues. V lost 0 bases, J lost 6 bases, and 14 bases lay in between. Germline V gene sequence: CDR1 MNHEY, CDR2 SVGEGT. CDR3 sequence (DNA): TGTGCCAGCAGTTACTCGAGGGGGACCCTCGATGGCTACACCTTC. Its translation is CASSYSRGTLDGYTF.

This chain connects TRBV20-1 to TRBJ2-7, with 9 bases aligning to TRBD2. The germline V gene has CDR1 DFQATT and CDR2 SNEGSKA (reference sequence). The CDR3 runs to 14 residues. Unmatched junction bases numbered 3, after V lost 1 base and J lost 2 bases. In nucleotides, the CDR3 is TGCAGTGCTAGAGTAGCGGGGGCCACCTACGAGCAGTACTTC. Protein: CSARVAGATYEQYF.